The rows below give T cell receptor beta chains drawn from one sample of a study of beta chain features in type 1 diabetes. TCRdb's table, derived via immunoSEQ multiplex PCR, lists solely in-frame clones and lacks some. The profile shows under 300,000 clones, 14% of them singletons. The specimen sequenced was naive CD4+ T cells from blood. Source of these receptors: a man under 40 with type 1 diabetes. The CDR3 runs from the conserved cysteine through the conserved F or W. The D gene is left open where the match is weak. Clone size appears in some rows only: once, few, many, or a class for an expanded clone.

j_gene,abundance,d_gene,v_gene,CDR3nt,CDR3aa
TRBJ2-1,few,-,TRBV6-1,TGTGCCAGCAGGCTAGATCGGGGTGAGCAGTTCTTC,CASRLDRGEQFF
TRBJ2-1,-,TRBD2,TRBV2,TGTGCCAGCAGCGAGACTAGCGTCACTTGGGAGCAGTTCTTC,CASSETSVTWEQFF
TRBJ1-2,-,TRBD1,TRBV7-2,TGTGCCAGCAGCTCGCGATCCGGACAGGGTGGCTACACCTTC,CASSSRSGQGGYTF
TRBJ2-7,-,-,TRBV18,TGTGCCAGCTCATCAGGGTCGGACGAGCAGTACTTC,CASSSGSDEQYF
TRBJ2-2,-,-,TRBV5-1,TGCGCCAGCAGCCCAGGGCTAGGGGAGCTGTTTTTT,CASSPGLGELFF
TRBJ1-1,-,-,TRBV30,TGTGCCTGGGCAGGGGACACTGAAGCTTTCTTT,CAWAGDTEAFF
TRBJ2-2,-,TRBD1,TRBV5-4,TGTGCCAGCAGCTTGGGCAGGGGGCCCGCGAACACCGGGGAGCTGTTTTTT,CASSLGRGPANTGELFF
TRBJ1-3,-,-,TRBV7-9,TGTGCCAGCAGCCCTCAGGTACCCTCTGGAAACACCATATATTTT,CASSPQVPSGNTIYF
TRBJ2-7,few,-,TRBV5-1,TGCGCCAGCAGCCCGCCGCAGGCGTCCTCCTACGAGCAGTACTTC,CASSPPQASSYEQYF
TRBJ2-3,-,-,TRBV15,TGTGCCACCAGCAGAGACGGGCGGGGTAGCACAGATACGCAGTATTTT,CATSRDGRGSTDTQYF
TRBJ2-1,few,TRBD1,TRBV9,TGTGCCAGCAGCCCCCGACAGGGGGCGGAAAATGAGCAGTTCTTC,CASSPRQGAENEQFF
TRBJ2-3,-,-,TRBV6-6,TGTGCCAGCAGCTCTGTTGGGACATCGGTGTATTTT,CASSSVGTSVYF
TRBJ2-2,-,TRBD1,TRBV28,TGTGCCAGCAGGCGTACAGGGGTCGAAGCCGGGGAGCTGTTTTTT,CASRRTGVEAGELFF
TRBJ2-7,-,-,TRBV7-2,TGTGCCAGCAGCCTCCTAGGACAGCCTGGGGACGAGCAGTACTTC,CASSLLGQPGDEQYF
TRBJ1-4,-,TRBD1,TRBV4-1,TGCGCCAGCAGCCAAGTACAGGGGGCTGGGGAAAAACTGTTTTTT,CASSQVQGAGEKLFF
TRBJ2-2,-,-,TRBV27,TGTGCCAGCAGTCTGATTAGAACCGGGGAGCTGTTTTTT,CASSLIRTGELFF
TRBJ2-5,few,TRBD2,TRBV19,TGTGCCAGTAGCGGACTAGCGGGAGTCCAAGAGACCCAGTACTTC,CASSGLAGVQETQYF
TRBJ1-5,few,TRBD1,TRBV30,TGTGCCTGGAGCGGAGGACAGGGAGGATATCAGCCCCAGCATTTT,CAWSGGQGGYQPQHF
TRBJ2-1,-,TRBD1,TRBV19,TGTGCCAGTAGTACTTCCGGGACAGGCCTTGTCACCCCCCGCCGTGACAATGAGCAGTTCTTC,CASSTSGTGLVTPRRDNEQFF
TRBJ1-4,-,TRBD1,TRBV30,TGTGCCTGGAGGGAAACAGGGGTCGGTGAAAAACTGTTTTTT,CAWRETGVGEKLFF
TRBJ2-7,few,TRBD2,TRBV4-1,TGCGCCAGCAGAGCGGGGGGCGGTAGGACCTACGAGCAGTACTTC,CASRAGGGRTYEQYF
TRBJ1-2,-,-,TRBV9,TGTGCCAGCAGCGTAACAGGGTCTAACTATGGCTACACCTTC,CASSVTGSNYGYTF